This entry lists 32 T cell receptor beta chains sequenced from one sample in a study of identical twins. MiXCR was run by TCRdb on the 5' RACE reads, yielding one entry per CDR3 protein. The sample shows about 530,000 distinct CDR3 sequences, 13% to 15% of them seen only once. These sequences were also reported in another study, on yellow fever vaccine responses in identical twins.

Sequenced input: CD4+ T cells sorted from blood. The receptors come from a woman between 18 and 30 years old in good health.

This rearrangement joins TRBV5-1 to TRBJ1-1; maybe TRBD1 (6 bases). The CDR3 runs to 14 residues. Trimming cost V 3 bases and J 1 base, with 10 bases left between them. Germline lookup yields CDR1 SGHRS and CDR2 YFSETQ. Written as DNA, the CDR3 is TGCGCCAGCAGCTGGGAGGGGGGGAACACTGAAGCTTTCTTT. Translated, it gives CASSWEGGNTEAFF.

This clonotype came up many times. The chain links TRBV6-1 to TRBJ1-4; D not certain. CDR1 is MNHNS and CDR2 is SASEGT in the germline V gene. The ends were cut back, 11 bases at V and 8 bases at J, with 21 bases in the middle. The CDR3 runs 14 residues. The CDR3: CAVCEPRLGEKLFF. The CDR3 region has the DNA TGTGCCGTCTGCGAGCCGCGCCTTGGGGAAAAACTGTTTTTT.

The table lists this clonotype with a few counts. V gene TRBV20-1 combines with J gene TRBJ2-7, with D maybe TRBD2 (6 bases). Germline lookup yields CDR1 DFQATT and CDR2 SNEGSKA (reference sequence). There are 16 residues in the CDR3. V shed 5 bases and J shed 5 bases, with 25 bases lying between them. CDR3 residues: CSASSGLRTVGDEQYF. DNA for the CDR3: TGCAGTGCTTCTTCGGGACTCCGGACGGTTGGAGACGAGCAGTACTTC.

The V call is TRBV7-8, the J call TRBJ1-4; 7 bases map to TRBD1. CDR3 length: 16 residues. Germline-derived CDR1 and CDR2 are SGHVS and FQNEAQ. Unmatched junction bases numbered 12, after V lost 5 bases and J lost 6 bases. This CDR3 reads CASSAPRDSRYEKLFF. The DNA for the CDR3 is TGTGCCAGCAGCGCACCGAGGGACAGCCGATATGAAAAACTGTTTTTT.

The sample holds many counts of this clonotype. The V call is TRBV12-3 or TRBV12-4, the J call TRBJ2-1, with 7 nucleotides matching TRBD1. The ends lost 8 bases at V and 6 bases at J; junction bases unmatched: 10. This CDR3 is built from 14 residues. CDR3 residues: CASQNRDRPNEQFF. Here the CDR3 DNA reads TGTGCCAGCCAGAACCGGGACAGACCCAATGAGCAGTTCTTC.

This clonotype was counted only a few times. The V and J genes are TRBV28 and TRBJ2-1, with a tentative D call TRBD1 (5 bases). The CDR3 contains 16 residues. The germline gives CDR1 MDHEN, CDR2 SYDVKM. Trimming removed 5 bases at V and 8 bases at J, with 22 bases between. This CDR3 is CASSTPDWQGIDEQFF. The CDR3 DNA follows: TGTGCCAGCAGTACGCCCGACTGGCAGGGCATTGATGAGCAGTTCTTC.

V and J are TRBV5-1 and TRBJ2-2; 8 bases map to TRBD2. Trimming cost V 4 bases and J 6 bases; bases outside gene matches: 8. CDR1 is SGHRS and CDR2 is YFSETQ in the germline V gene. The CDR3 is 15 amino acids. The CDR3 loop is CASSHEPREAGELFF. As DNA, the CDR3 is TGCGCCAGCAGCCATGAGCCGCGGGAGGCCGGGGAGCTGTTTTTT.

This clonotype was recorded a few times. The chain is built from TRBV2 and TRBJ2-1; 10 nucleotides line up with TRBD2. The V gene end was trimmed by 5 bases and the J gene end by 7 bases; junction bases not matched to a gene: 8. The CDR3 spans 15 residues. Germline CDR1 SNHLY, CDR2 FYNNEI. The CDR3 reads CASSRESGRANEQFF. The CDR3 DNA follows: TGTGCCAGCAGTCGCGAGAGCGGGAGGGCGAATGAGCAGTTCTTC.

This clonotype has a handful of counts. This rearrangement joins TRBV29-1 to TRBJ2-7; 9 bases map to TRBD1. Unmatched junction bases numbered 5, after V lost 4 bases and J lost 4 bases. Germline V lookup: CDR1 SQVTM, CDR2 ANQGSEA. The CDR3 is 13 amino acids. The chain's CDR3 is CSVGTTGGYEQYF. For the CDR3, the DNA is TGCAGCGTTGGGACGACAGGGGGGTACGAGCAGTACTTC.

The chain uses TRBV24-1 and TRBJ2-3; weak D call: TRBD2 (7 bases). Per germline, CDR1 KGHDR and CDR2 SFDVKD. This CDR3 region has 15 residues. The germline V and J ends were trimmed by 9 bases and 0 bases, with 15 bases remaining between them. DNA for the CDR3: TGTGCCACCTCGCTGGGGGGGCTTAGCACAGATACGCAGTATTTT. Translating it yields CATSLGGLSTDTQYF.

This clonotype was seen ten or more times. The rearrangement links TRBV4-1 to TRBJ2-2, with 10 bases identical to TRBD1. Germline-derived CDR1 and CDR2 are MGHRA and YSYEKL. The CDR3 runs to 15 residues. Trimming took 6 bases from V and 4 from J; bases not matched to a gene: 5. CDR3 bases: TGCGCCAGCAGTAGGGACAGGGGATCCACCGGGGAGCTGTTTTTT. Protein: CASSRDRGSTGELFF.

The chain recombines TRBV29-1 with TRBJ2-3, with 11 bases that match TRBD2. Looked up from germline, CDR1 is SQVTM and CDR2 is ANQGSEA. There are 16 residues in the CDR3. V lost 0 bases, J lost 3 bases, and 5 bases stayed unmatched. CDR3 in DNA: TGCAGCGTTGAAGAACCGGGACTAGCGGTGACAGATACGCAGTATTTT. It translates to CSVEEPGLAVTDTQYF.

The chain recombines TRBV6-5 with TRBJ1-1; no firm D call. The germline V gene encodes CDR1 MNHEY and CDR2 SVGAGI. CDR3 size: 13 residues. Between the trimmed V and J ends, which lost 0 bases and 11 bases, there was a span of 13 bases. The CDR3 sequence: CASSYSYGESAFF. The CDR3 bases are TGTGCCAGCAGTTACTCGTATGGGGAGAGTGCTTTCTTT.

The chain employs TRBV5-1 and TRBJ1-6; 7 bases are a match to TRBD1. The CDR3 consists of 16 residues. CDR1 and CDR2 from the germline V gene are SGHRS and YFSETQ. The ends lost 0 bases at V and 7 bases at J; junction bases unmatched: 7. In nucleotides, the CDR3 is TGCGCCAGCAGCTTGGATTCGTCAGGGGGAAATTCACCCCTCCACTTT. It encodes CASSLDSSGGNSPLHF.

This clonotype was seen more than once but under ten times. The chain couples TRBV5-1 to TRBJ2-3; 12 nucleotides match TRBD2. V dropped 2 bases and J dropped 8; count of bases not matched to a gene: 24. In germline, CDR1 is SGHRS, CDR2 YFSETQ. CDR3 length: 21 residues. Here the CDR3 reads CASSLPSPGTSGQEIFATQYF. The CDR3 DNA is TGCGCCAGCAGCTTACCCTCACCCGGGACTAGCGGGCAAGAAATCTTTGCTACGCAGTATTTT.

This clonotype has at least ten counts. The chain combines TRBV6-6 with TRBJ2-3; D uncertain. The V gene lost 3 bases and the J gene lost 4 bases, with 5 bases spanning the gap. Germline-derived CDR1 and CDR2 are MNHNY and SVGAGI (reference sequence). The CDR3 totals 12 residues. Here the CDR3 DNA reads TGTGCCAGCAGTTATAGCCCAGATACGCAGTATTTT. It yields the protein CASSYSPDTQYF.

This clonotype was recorded a few times. The rearrangement uses TRBV12-3 or TRBV12-4 and TRBJ1-1; no reliable D call. The length of the CDR3 is 15 residues. Trimming stripped 3 bases from V and 5 bases from J, with 16 bases between. The CDR3 coding sequence is TGTGCCAGCAGTTTTCTGGCCGGCCCGGGGACTGAAGCTTTCTTT. Translation: CASSFLAGPGTEAFF.

CDR3 DNA sequence: TGTGCCACCGGCGAGCAGTACTTC. It specifies CATGEQYF. The chain has TRBV15 and TRBJ2-7; D is uncertain. CDR3 size: 8 residues. The V end lost 8 bases, the J end lost 6 bases, and 2 bases lay between the germline ends. CDR1 LNHNV and CDR2 YYDKDF come from the germline V gene (reference sequence).

This clonotype was recorded at least ten times. The V call is TRBV18, the J call TRBJ1-5; 7 bases are a match to TRBD1. This CDR3 comprises 16 residues. The germline V gene has CDR1 KGHSH and CDR2 LQKENI. The J segment lost 3 bases and the V segment lost 3 bases, leaving 8 bases of the junction unmatched. The CDR3 DNA follows: TGTGCCAGCTCACCGGCCAAGGGGGCCGTCAATCAGCCCCAGCATTTT. Its protein is CASSPAKGAVNQPQHF.

The gene calls are TRBV15 and TRBJ2-4; D may be TRBD2 (5 bases). CDR3 size: 14 residues. Germline V gene data show CDR1 as LNHNV and CDR2 as YYDKDF (reference sequence). V was trimmed by 4 bases and J by 2 bases, leaving 9 bases between them. CDR3 in amino acids: CATSIEGTKNIQYF. The CDR3 bases are TGTGCCACCAGCATTGAGGGAACCAAAAACATTCAGTACTTC.

This chain joins TRBV7-7 and TRBJ2-7, with 10 bases identical to TRBD1. Germline trimming cut 4 bases from V and 0 bases from J; bases unmatched to any gene: 3. The CDR3 has 15 residues. Germline V gene sequence: CDR1 SSHAT, CDR2 FNYEAQ (reference sequence). CDR3 DNA sequence: TGTGCCAGCAGCTCGGGACAGGGGAGCTCCTACGAGCAGTACTTC. Residues: CASSSGQGSSYEQYF.

The chain couples TRBV29-1 to TRBJ1-1; possibly TRBD1 for D (6 bases). Trimming left V 7 bases short and J 1 base short, with 13 bases between. The CDR3 spans 13 residues. Germline CDR1 reads SQVTM; CDR2 reads ANQGSEA. The CDR3 spells CSATTDRNTEAFF. The CDR3 region has the DNA TGCAGCGCCACTACGGACAGGAACACTGAAGCTTTCTTT.

The V and J genes are TRBV20-1 and TRBJ2-2, with no clear D. This CDR3 comprises 13 residues. V was trimmed by 5 bases and J by 1 base, leaving 8 bases between them. Germline V gene lookup returns CDR1 DFQATT and CDR2 SNEGSKA (reference sequence). For the CDR3, the DNA is TGCAGTGCTCTAAGGCGGAACACCGGGGAGCTGTTTTTT. It yields the protein CSALRRNTGELFF.

Only a few counts were recorded for this clonotype. This chain links TRBV7-2 with TRBJ2-1; 8 bases map to TRBD2. The V gene's germline CDR1 is SGHTA and CDR2 FQGNSA. Trimming at V came to 5 bases and at J to 5 bases, leaving 11 bases not matched to a gene. The CDR3 is 16 residues long. CDR3 DNA: TGTGCCAGCAGCCTGGTAGCGGGATTAGCCAACAATGAGCAGTTCTTC. This encodes CASSLVAGLANNEQFF.

The gene calls are TRBV7-9 and TRBJ2-2, with D possibly TRBD1 on 5 matching bases. Germline V CDR1 and CDR2: SEHNR, FQNEAQ (reference sequence). The CDR3 has 17 residues. V lost 5 bases and J lost 3, with 19 bases in between. CDR3 nucleotide sequence: TGTGCCAGCAGCCCCGGCCTCCAGGGATTTTACACCGGGGAGCTGTTTTTT. It specifies CASSPGLQGFYTGELFF.

The V and J genes are TRBV12-3 or TRBV12-4 and TRBJ2-5, with D possibly matching TRBD2 (5 bases). CDR3 length equals 15 residues. The V gene lost 3 bases and the J gene lost 3 bases, with 14 bases spanning the gap. CDR3 protein: CASSFERTTKETQYF. The CDR3 bases are TGTGCCAGCAGTTTCGAGCGGACGACTAAAGAGACCCAGTACTTC.

Only a few counts were recorded for this clonotype. This sequence joins TRBV5-6 and TRBJ1-2; no firm D call. V was cut by 4 bases and J by 2 bases, with 15 bases left in between. The germline CDR1 and CDR2 sequences are SGHDT and YYEEEE. The CDR3 runs 15 residues. The CDR3 loop is CASSPGGALNYGYTF. In DNA form, the CDR3 reads TGTGCCAGCAGCCCCGGAGGAGCCTTAAACTATGGCTACACCTTC.

This sequence joins TRBV5-1 and TRBJ2-2; D is ambiguous. Deletions cut 0 bases from V and 6 bases from J, with 9 bases between. The CDR3 contains 14 residues. Germline CDR1 reads SGHRS; CDR2 reads YFSETQ. The CDR3 loop is CASSLDTAAGELFF. In DNA form, the CDR3 reads TGCGCCAGCAGCTTGGATACAGCTGCCGGGGAGCTGTTTTTT.

The chain is built from TRBV20-1 and TRBJ1-5; 7 bases are a match to TRBD1. Germline V gene sequence: CDR1 DFQATT, CDR2 SNEGSKA (reference sequence). The CDR3 covers 13 residues. With 6 bases clipped from V and 5 bases from J, the junction kept 7 bases outside the gene matches. In nucleotides, the CDR3 is TGCAGTGCCCCCACAGGGGTTCATCAGCCCCAGCATTTT. Encoded protein: CSAPTGVHQPQHF.

This clonotype was seen many times. The rearrangement uses TRBV24-1 and TRBJ1-1; D ambiguous. Germline CDR1 KGHDR, CDR2 SFDVKD. There are 13 residues in the CDR3. The germline V and J ends were trimmed by 5 bases and 4 bases, with 10 bases remaining between them. The CDR3 protein is CATSGGGRTEAFF. The CDR3 DNA sequence: TGTGCCACCAGTGGCGGAGGGCGCACTGAAGCTTTCTTT.

The V gene is TRBV5-5, the J gene TRBJ2-5, with 8 bases aligning to TRBD1. Germline-derived CDR1 and CDR2 are SGHKS and YYEKEE (reference sequence). The CDR3 length is 16 residues. The V segment lost 1 base and the J segment 6 bases; nucleotides outside the gene matches: 11. This chain's CDR3 is CASSLWGQGATQTQYF. The CDR3 bases are TGTGCCAGCAGCTTGTGGGGTCAGGGGGCGACCCAGACCCAGTACTTC. The variable domain in full, with the rest retrieved from reference TRBV5-5 and TRBJ2-5, is DAGVTQSPTHLIKTRGQQVTLRCSPISGHKSVSWYQQVLGQGPQFIFQYYEKEERGRGNFPDRFSARQFPNYSSELNVNALLLGDSALYLCASSLWGQGATQTQYFGPGTRLLVL.

The gene calls are TRBV6-4 and TRBJ1-6, with a tentative D call TRBD1 (5 bases). CDR1 and CDR2 (germline): MRHNA, SNTAGT. The V end lost 3 bases, the J end lost 7 bases, and 10 bases lay between the germline ends. This CDR3 has 14 amino acids. In DNA, the CDR3 is TGTGCCAGCAGTGAGACAGAGTCCAATTCACCCCTCCACTTT. This sequence encodes CASSETESNSPLHF.